This TCR beta chain comes out of a study of blood T cells in healthy people across ages (dated by TCRdb to the mid-2010s). Study-level background: In model experiments, template switching captured roughly one uniquely barcoded TCR beta cDNA molecule for every two T cells. Four age groups were formed from the donors: young (average roughly 16 years), middle-aged (more than 35), aged (62) and long-lived (around 82). Using deep sequencing normalized with unique cDNA molecular identifiers, the study measured how TCR beta repertoire diversity changes with age. The study analyzed two additional independent replicas of 1 million unique cDNA reads from the same blood draw for two donors, one aged 18 to 29 and one aged 80 or older. Study-wide findings and limitations: Compared with the aged group, more naive CD4+ T cells, fewer expanded clones and increased TCR diversity were shown by the long-lived group, suggesting age selection. As age increased, observed TCR beta diversity per million T cells dropped in a roughly linear way, and a significant reduction was already evident by age around 41. Donor CMV infection status was unknown, potentially confounding age-related changes in expanded clonotypes. Estimates of total diversity based on one million sequenced T cells were considered lower bounds and underestimates. A strong correlation was found between observed TCR beta diversity and the percentage of naive T cells measured by flow cytometry. Because profiling used bulk unsorted PBMCs, naive and antigen-experienced compartments could not be compared conclusively.

At least ten counts were recorded for this clonotype. No antigen is known for it. No base quality values were provided; no much bigger clone lies one nucleotide off. The approximately 41 donors, aged 6 to 90 years, were systemically healthy Caucasian individuals from Russia. Ten milliliters of peripheral blood were drawn from each donor into EDTA-treated Vacutainer tubes. Ficoll-Paque density-gradient centrifugation was used to isolate PBMCs, with at least 6.5 million per sample. Total RNA, at least 6 micrograms per sample, was extracted from PBMCs with Trizol reagent. The percentages of naive CD45RAhigh/CD27high T cells were determined by flow cytometry on a PBMC aliquot from every donor. Libraries came from 5' RACE. The run used an Illumina HiSeq 2500. A second PCR of about 6 to 12 cycles was run with a J-beta primer mix and a sample-barcoded 5' primer. A template-switch 5' adaptor carrying 12 random nucleotides introduced a unique molecular identifier onto each TCR beta cDNA molecule. At least 2.5 million CDR3-containing paired-end reads were obtained from each sample. The Mint cDNA synthesis kit, primed by a TRBC-specific oligonucleotide, was used to synthesize first-strand cDNA from all RNA. Following uracil-DNA glycosylase treatment, a first 18-cycle PCR with universal primers M1SS and BC2_uni_R was performed on all cDNA. On the study's bioinformatics: For normalization, 1 million high-quality reads, each with a distinct molecular identifier, were randomly selected from each sample. Reads with shared molecular identifiers were discarded instead of being binned into consensus sequences. MiTCR, set to a Q25 quality threshold and the strictest error-elimination algorithm, was used for CDR3 identification, clonotype clustering and error correction. A nonparametric unseen species model with Euler transformation was used to estimate lower-bound total TCR beta diversity. Using fastp at Q25 and MiXCR, TCRdb reprocessed the public reads and kept productive beta chains. Merged by CDR3 protein, the rows form single entries marked with the most common genes and DNA. The V and J calls were determined by TCRdb, not by the authors. Across this sample there are some 560,000 distinct CDR3 sequences, with about 26% seen only once. The top ten hold approximately 3.6% of the sample.

V drops 6 bases and J drops 5 bases, leaving 23 bases in between. The cysteine opens and the phenylalanine closes a CDR3 of 16 amino acids. Only the CDR3 DNA is retained, 48 bases long and in frame from the first base. In the germline V gene, CDR1 corresponds to SGHDT and CDR2 to YYEEEE. Another study also made use of these data, one on T cells of mothers and their children. As the second study states: Nine systemically healthy Caucasian individuals served as donors, namely three mothers together with their six children. cDNA synthesis used all of the extracted RNA, with about 1.5 ug of RNA in each 15 ul reaction. In the second PCR, the M1S primer introduced both the sample barcodes and 2-4 random nucleotides. Over 8.5 million TCR beta CDR3 reads were obtained for each mother, and approximately 3 million reads were obtained for each child. TCR recombination output is similarly shaped by thymic selection in related and unrelated pairs, with a minor effect exerted by inherited differences. Normalized repertoire overlap in related mother-child pairs was always slightly higher than in unrelated mother-child pairs, but the difference was never significant. No persistent microchimeric T cell clones were detected, at a sensitivity of roughly 93 clones per million clonotypes. In the study, deep NGS was used to compare the TCR beta repertoires of mothers and children, and features distinguishing related mother-child pairs from unrelated individuals were sought. Mothers averaged about 40 +/- 4 years of age and children averaged approximately 11 +/- 4 years. After adapters were ligated using NEBNext reagents, the libraries underwent 100+100 nt paired-end sequencing on an Illumina HiSeq 2000. Mother and child libraries were prepared a month apart and sequenced in separate runs to prevent cross-contamination. Each donor had between 500,000 and 2,000,000 distinct TCR beta clonotypes identified. Naive TCR beta clonotypes were estimated from low-frequency clonotypes matched to each donor's FACS-determined naive share, without sorting.

The TCR originated in a boy aged 2 to 10 in good health. The V and J segments used are TRBV5-6 and TRBJ2-5, and perhaps TRBD2 as D gene, on 6 matching bases. The material sequenced was blood. The DNA reads TGTGCCAGCACCAACTCGGGGGAGCGGAGGCGGGAGACCCAGTACTTC. This yields the protein CASTNSGERRRETQYF.